The sample holds one count of the clone carrying this T cell receptor (beta chain). Per the study methods: Estimated nucleated cell counts came from reference gene primer amplification. This table comes from immunoSEQ multiplex PCR, and its TCRdb copy is limited to in-frame clones, with some not included. V and J calls and clone size are those listed in that table; D and trimming were worked out from the DNA. Among 90,000 to 120,000 clones, approximately 84% were seen once, and the ten largest hold around a quarter. This entry is derived from a study of blood T cell repertoires in COVID-19. In the study overall: Sites in the United States, Italy and Spain provided acute and convalescent COVID-19 samples. T cells, B-cell-depleted T cells, or PBMCs supplied cDNA or gDNA.

CDR3 size: 12 residues. V was cut by 2 bases and J by 5 bases, with 7 bases left in between. Germline CDR1 LGHDT, CDR2 YNNKEL (reference sequence). This sequence was found in a man aged 60 to 69 with acute or convalescent COVID-19. Material for sequencing was peripheral blood. The rearrangement links TRBV3-1 (or the pseudogene TRBV3-2) to TRBJ2-7; D remains unclear. The CDR3 protein is CASSQREDEQYV. The CDR3, as DNA: TGTGCCAGCAGCCAACGAGAGGACGAGCAGTACGTC.